Listed below are T cell receptor beta chains from one sample, sequenced in a study of response to subunit inactivated influenza vaccine. TCRdb processed the RT-PCR reads anew with MiXCR; each CDR3 protein has one entry. This sample yields fewer than 800,000 distinct CDR3 sequences, of which 15% to 19% are seen a single time; roughly 12% belongs to the top ten. Here the sequenced sample was PBMCs from blood, taken roughly 12 days after vaccination. These TCRs come from a man aged 45-60 years who received an inactivated influenza vaccine. Both conserved end residues are part of each CDR3. The D gene is left open where the match is weak. Clone size is not always given. Where it is, it says once, few, many or a class for expanded clones.

>TRBV12-3/TRBV12-4|-|many|TRBJ2-1
CAVRGSEQFF
TGTGCCGTTCGGGGCAGTGAGCAGTTCTTC
>TRBV18|TRBD1|few|TRBJ2-7
CASSAGGTGGSYEQYF
TGTGCCAGCTCAGCTGGGGGGACAGGGGGCTCCTACGAGCAGTACTTC
>TRBV6-2/TRBV6-3|TRBD2|many|TRBJ2-1
CASMAIGTTIYNEQFF
TGTGCCAGCATGGCCATAGGGACTACTATATACAATGAGCAGTTCTTC
>TRBV27|-|few|TRBJ2-1
CASSFGIPTYNEQFF
TGTGCCAGCAGTTTTGGCATACCAACCTACAATGAGCAGTTCTTC
>TRBV15|-|few|TRBJ2-5
CATSRGGSETQYF
TGTGCCACCAGCAGAGGCGGGTCAGAGACCCAGTACTTC
>TRBV20-1|TRBD1|-|TRBJ2-5
CSARGTGLETQYF
TGCAGTGCTAGGGGGACAGGGTTGGAGACCCAGTACTTC
>TRBV9|TRBD2|-|TRBJ2-7
CASSVEGTSGYEQYF
TGTGCCAGCAGCGTAGAAGGGACTAGCGGGTACGAGCAGTACTTC
>TRBV7-2|-|-|TRBJ1-3
CASSPGFLSGNTIYF
TGTGCCAGCAGCCCAGGGTTCCTCTCTGGAAACACCATATATTTT
>TRBV24-1|TRBD1|-|TRBJ2-7
CATSDTGGENSYEQYF
TGTGCCACCAGTGATACAGGGGGCGAGAATTCCTACGAGCAGTACTTC
>TRBV4-2|-|many|TRBJ2-1
CASSQEPQILYNEQFF
TGTGCCAGCAGCCAAGAACCCCAGATCCTATACAATGAGCAGTTCTTC
>TRBV24-1|-|few|TRBJ1-2
CATSDSRQAPTYGYTF
TGTGCCACCAGTGACTCCCGACAGGCACCCACCTATGGCTACACCTTC
>TRBV5-1|-|few|TRBJ1-4
CASSLTGPYEKLFF
TGCGCCAGCAGCTTGACAGGGCCGTATGAAAAACTGTTTTTT
>TRBV5-1|TRBD1|few|TRBJ2-2
CASRKDRGTGELFF
TGCGCCAGCAGAAAAGACAGGGGGACCGGGGAGCTGTTTTTT
>TRBV4-3|-|few|TRBJ1-6
CASSQSSGSPLHF
TGCGCCAGCAGCCAATCAAGCGGTTCACCCCTCCACTTT
>TRBV15|-|-|TRBJ1-1
CATSRPGANTEAFF
TGTGCCACCAGCAGGCCCGGGGCAAACACTGAAGCTTTCTTT
>TRBV10-3|TRBD1|many|TRBJ2-2
CAIWQGAKTGELFF
TGTGCCATCTGGCAGGGGGCGAAAACCGGGGAGCTGTTTTTT
>TRBV18|TRBD1|-|TRBJ2-4
CASSPYGTVKNIQYF
TGTGCCAGCTCACCATACGGGACAGTGAAAAACATTCAGTACTTC
>TRBV7-9|TRBD1|few|TRBJ2-1
CASSPTQGINEQFF
TGTGCCAGCAGCCCTACACAGGGGATCAATGAGCAGTTCTTC
>TRBV5-1|-|few|TRBJ2-7
CASSLAPGSPTYEQYF
TGCGCCAGCAGCTTGGCCCCAGGGTCGCCTACCTACGAGCAGTACTTC
>TRBV7-9|TRBD1|-|TRBJ2-7
CASSPIQGRGDEQYF
TGTGCCAGCAGCCCGATACAGGGGAGAGGGGACGAGCAGTACTTC
>TRBV7-9|-|-|TRBJ2-7
CASSKTPGDGFGEQYF
TGTGCCAGCAGCAAGACCCCAGGGGATGGTTTCGGCGAGCAGTACTTC
>TRBV6-2/TRBV6-3|-|-|TRBJ2-5
CASNGGETQYF
TGTGCCAGCAACGGGGGAGAGACCCAGTACTTC
>TRBV4-1|TRBD1|few|TRBJ1-5
CASSQGQGKGRSNQPQHF
TGCGCCAGCAGCCAAGGACAGGGGAAAGGCCGAAGCAATCAGCCCCAGCATTTT
>TRBV7-2|-|-|TRBJ2-2
CASSLAFESGELFF
TGTGCCAGCAGCTTAGCTTTCGAGAGCGGGGAGCTGTTTTTT